Each of the 25 T cell receptor beta chains below was sequenced from the same sample in a study of blood T cell repertoires in COVID-19. Sequencing was performed with immunoSEQ multiplex PCR; in TCRdb, only in-frame clones are kept and a portion is missing. The sample carries about 70,000 clones, around 87% recorded once. Sequencing was carried out using peripheral blood. Every receptor here comes from a human donor in a cohort sampled during active COVID-19.

The chain employs TRBV2 and TRBJ2-7; 12 nucleotides agree with TRBD2. V lost 4 bases and J lost 7; bases outside the gene matches: 8. Germline CDR1 reads SNHLY; CDR2 reads FYNNEI. This CDR3 has 15 residues. The CDR3 DNA reads TGTGCCAGCAGTGTAACTAGCGGGGGGAACGGGGAGCAGTACTTC. Protein product: CASSVTSGGNGEQYF.

This clone was seen only once. The V gene is TRBV5-1, the J gene TRBJ2-2; tentatively, D is TRBD1 (6 bases). Deletions cut 4 bases from V and 5 bases from J, with 18 bases between. Germline V lookup: CDR1 SGHRS, CDR2 YFSETQ. CDR3 length: 16 residues. The CDR3 here is CASSASGALWTGELFF. As DNA, the CDR3 is TGCGCCAGCAGCGCCTCAGGGGCGCTGTGGACCGGGGAGCTGTTTTTT.

The rearrangement links TRBV19 to TRBJ2-5, with D uncertain. This CDR3 comprises 15 residues. V shed 4 bases and J shed 1 base, with 13 bases lying between them. Germline loops: CDR1 LNHDA, CDR2 SQIVND (reference sequence). CDR3 in amino acids: CASSTSVTSQETQYF. CDR3 nucleotides: TGTGCCAGTAGTACCTCAGTCACCTCCCAAGAGACCCAGTACTTC.

The rearrangement uses TRBV27 and TRBJ2-5, with 8 bases aligning to TRBD2. Germline V gene data show CDR1 as MNHEY and CDR2 as SMNVEV (reference sequence). This CDR3 is 13 amino acids long. Unmatched junction bases numbered 1, after V lost 4 bases and J lost 3 bases. The CDR3 loop is CASSSTSEETQYF. CDR3 in DNA: TGTGCCAGCAGTTCGACTAGCGAAGAGACCCAGTACTTC.

This clone was detected many times. The chain recombines TRBV19 with TRBJ2-1; 8 bases map to TRBD2. CDR1 LNHDA and CDR2 SQIVND come from the germline V gene (reference sequence). There are 15 residues in the CDR3. V lost 7 bases and J lost 3; bases outside the gene matches: 8. As DNA, the CDR3 is TGTGCCAGTACCATCCTAGCGGGCGTCTACAATGAGCAGTTCTTC. Protein product: CASTILAGVYNEQFF.

The table lists this clone with a count of one. The chain has TRBV4-1 and TRBJ2-1; 8 positions match TRBD1. This CDR3 contains 15 residues. Trimming took 6 bases from V and 8 from J; bases not matched to a gene: 12. Germline V CDR1 and CDR2: MGHRA, YSYEKL. The CDR3 DNA is TGCGCCAGCAGTTCAGGGGGCGCGTATGTCGATGAGCAGTTCTTC. It translates to CASSSGGAYVDEQFF.

This chain links TRBV6-5 with TRBJ2-7; possible D gene TRBD2, 5 bases. The CDR3 consists of 16 residues. The germline V gene has CDR1 MNHEY and CDR2 SVGAGI. Deletions cut 2 bases from V and 0 bases from J, with 14 bases between. CDR3 protein: CASSYDQAVSSYEQYF. Here the CDR3 DNA reads TGTGCCAGCAGTTACGATCAAGCGGTGTCCTCCTACGAGCAGTACTTC.

The V call is TRBV5-6, the J call TRBJ2-5; no reliable D call. The germline V and J ends were trimmed by 3 bases and 5 bases, with 11 bases remaining between them. CDR3 length: 13 residues. The germline V gene has CDR1 SGHDT and CDR2 YYEEEE. CDR3 sequence (DNA): TGTGCCAGCAGCTCAGGTTCCCATGAGACCCAGTACTTC. It codes for CASSSGSHETQYF.

V is TRBV5-1 and J is TRBJ2-7, with 8 bases that match TRBD1. Germline lookup yields CDR1 SGHRS and CDR2 YFSETQ. Unmatched junction bases numbered 7, after V lost 7 bases and J lost 4 bases. CDR3 size: 13 residues. The CDR3 here is CASSTGAVYEQYF. DNA of the CDR3: TGCGCCAGCTCGACAGGGGCGGTTTACGAGCAGTACTTC.

This clone was seen a single time. The chain couples TRBV20-1 to TRBJ1-1; D unclear. The CDR3 totals 11 residues. The germline V gene has CDR1 DFQATT and CDR2 SNEGSKA (reference sequence). Trimming stripped 5 bases from V and 2 bases from J, with 6 bases between. The CDR3 loop is CSAGPNTEAFF. The CDR3 bases are TGCAGTGCTGGCCCCAACACTGAAGCTTTCTTT.

V usage is TRBV18 and J usage is TRBJ1-4, with a possible D match to TRBD1 (6 bases). The germline V gene has CDR1 KGHSH and CDR2 LQKENI. This CDR3 is built from 15 residues. Trimming removed 3 bases at V and 7 bases at J, with 15 bases between. The CDR3 DNA reads as TGTGCCAGCTCACCCAGACTGGGGGCGCGTGAAAAACTGTTTTTT. This translates into CASSPRLGAREKLFF.

The chain employs TRBV5-1 and TRBJ2-3; 7 bases line up with TRBD1. Trimming cost V 4 bases and J 0 bases; bases outside gene matches: 5. The CDR3 runs 15 residues. Germline-derived CDR1 and CDR2 are SGHRS and YFSETQ. The CDR3 nucleotides read TGCGCCAGCAGCCCGGGACAGACTAGCACAGATACGCAGTATTTT. Its protein product is CASSPGQTSTDTQYF.

J is TRBJ1-5 and V is TRBV29-1; 10 bases are shared with TRBD1. The CDR3 length is 13 residues. The J segment lost 6 bases and the V segment lost 4 bases, leaving 3 bases of the junction unmatched. Germline CDR1 reads SQVTM; CDR2 reads ANQGSEA. CDR3 DNA sequence: TGCAGCGTTGGACAGGGGGCTGGTCAGCCCCAGCATTTT. Translating it yields CSVGQGAGQPQHF.

V gene TRBV11-2 combines with J gene TRBJ2-7, with 10 bases identical to TRBD1. Per the germline V gene, CDR1 is SGHAT and CDR2 is FQNNGV. The J segment lost 6 bases and the V segment lost 5 bases, leaving 4 bases of the junction unmatched. The CDR3 has 13 amino acids. CDR3 protein: CASSLTGGTEQYF. In DNA, the CDR3 is TGTGCCAGCAGCCTGACAGGGGGCACCGAGCAGTACTTC.

The CDR3 region is CASSQEPRYGYTF. As DNA, the CDR3 is TGCGCCAGCAGCCAAGAACCGCGCTATGGCTACACCTTC. The rearrangement uses TRBV4-1 and TRBJ1-2; D is undetermined. This CDR3 spans 13 amino acids. CDR1 MGHRA and CDR2 YSYEKL come from the germline V gene. V was cut by 0 bases and J by 4 bases, with 6 bases left in between.

The chain couples TRBV19 to TRBJ2-6; 12 nucleotides agree with TRBD2. Germline V gene lookup returns CDR1 LNHDA and CDR2 SQIVND (reference sequence). With V trimmed by 3 bases and J by 0 bases, 3 bases remained unmatched. The CDR3 has 18 residues. The CDR3 DNA follows: TGTGCCAGTAGTATCCTAGCGGGGGGGATCTCTGGGGCCAACGTCCTGACTTTC. It yields the protein CASSILAGGISGANVLTF.

This sequence joins TRBV7-2 and TRBJ1-3, with 12 bases fitting TRBD1. The CDR3 extends over 15 amino acids. The germline gives CDR1 SGHTA, CDR2 FQGNSA. J lost 5 bases, V lost 6 bases, and 5 bases had no gene match. The DNA of the CDR3 is TGTGCCAGCAGTTTCGGGACAGGGGGCAGAAACACCATATATTTT. Amino acid sequence: CASSFGTGGRNTIYF.

The rearrangement uses TRBV5-4 and TRBJ2-1, with 7 bases identical to TRBD2. Germline V CDR1 and CDR2: SGHNT, YYREEE (reference sequence). CDR3 size: 15 residues. After removal of 1 base from V and 3 bases from J, the junction contained 4 bases not matched to a gene. The CDR3 sequence: CASSLQAGRYNEQFF. DNA for the CDR3: TGTGCCAGCAGCTTGCAAGCGGGGCGCTACAATGAGCAGTTCTTC.

This clone appeared a single time. The J gene is TRBJ2-3, the V gene TRBV5-4; 10 nucleotides match TRBD1. V gave up 1 base and J gave up 2 bases; unmatched junction bases: 4. Germline V gene lookup returns CDR1 SGHNT and CDR2 YYREEE (reference sequence). There are 16 residues in the CDR3. The DNA of the CDR3 is TGTGCCAGCAGCTTGCTCGGGACAGGGGCCACAGATACGCAGTATTTT. Translated: CASSLLGTGATDTQYF.

The chain combines TRBV2 with TRBJ1-2; 11 positions agree with TRBD1. There are 12 residues in the CDR3. Germline trimming cut 9 bases from V and 5 bases from J; bases unmatched to any gene: 2. Germline V gene lookup returns CDR1 SNHLY and CDR2 FYNNEI. CDR3 nucleotides: TGTGCCAGGGGGACAGGGGGTTATGGCTACACCTTC. This gives the protein CARGTGGYGYTF.

Notes on this clone: Mismatch with germline at one junction end may stem from a read error. V and J are TRBV14 and TRBJ1-2; no firm D call. The CDR3 extends over 13 amino acids. Germline V gene lookup returns CDR1 SGHDN and CDR2 FVKESK. The CDR3 loop is CASSLSLAGRISF. CDR3 coding DNA: TGTGCCAGCAGCCTAAGCCTAGCTGGCAGGATCTCCTTC.

This clone has only one observation. In DNA, the CDR3 is TGTGCCAGCAGCCAAGGGGGTAACTACGAGCAGTACTTC. The encoded protein is CASSQGGNYEQYF. J is TRBJ2-7 and V is TRBV6-6; D is possibly TRBD1 (6 bases). Germline-derived CDR1 and CDR2 are MNHNY and SVGAGI (reference sequence). V shed 6 bases and J shed 3 bases, with 12 bases lying between them. This CDR3 region has 13 residues.

The rearrangement uses TRBV28 and TRBJ2-5; 7 bases align to TRBD1. The CDR3 has 12 residues. The V gene's germline CDR1 is MDHEN and CDR2 SYDVKM. J was trimmed by 5 bases and V by 8 bases; bases with no gene match: 5. CDR3 amino acids: CASQGVRETQYF. The CDR3 DNA follows: TGTGCCAGCCAGGGGGTTCGGGAGACCCAGTACTTC.

A note on this clone: Within the sample, other DNA sequences also encode this same CDR3. The chain has TRBV29-1 and TRBJ1-2; D perhaps matches TRBD1 (6 bases). From germline, CDR1 is SQVTM and CDR2 ANQGSEA. The germline V and J ends were trimmed by 7 bases and 3 bases, with 15 bases remaining between them. The CDR3 sequence is 13 residues long. CDR3 sequence (DNA): TGCAGCGGTCTGGGAGGGGGGGACTATGGCTACACCTTC. This encodes CSGLGGGDYGYTF.

This chain links TRBV6-6 with TRBJ1-1, with 7 bases lining up with TRBD1. Trimming removed 6 bases from V and 4 bases from J; junction bases left unmatched: 14. Germline-derived CDR1 and CDR2 are MNHNY and SVGAGI (reference sequence). CDR3 length equals 16 residues. The CDR3: CASSLGGRGVLTEAFF. The DNA of the CDR3 is TGTGCCAGCAGCCTAGGGGGCAGGGGGGTTCTCACTGAAGCTTTCTTT.